The clone carrying this T cell receptor beta chain was observed a few times. What it binds is unknown. Germline-derived CDR1 and CDR2 are SGHAT and FQNNGV. CDR3 size: 14 residues. V was pared by 2 bases and J by 4 bases, with 10 bases between. The data derive from a study of post-analysis software for immune sequencing data. Study-wide findings and caveats: The five TRBV segments detected at higher frequency in patients than in controls included TRBV5-6, TRBV5-1 and TRBV20-1. Significantly lower normalized Chao1 diversity was seen in multiple sclerosis patients than in controls.

TCR beta libraries were prepared from cDNA with unique molecular identifiers. TCRdb reprocessed the PCR reads with MiXCR, giving one entry per CDR3 protein. The sample holds hundreds of thousands of distinct CDR3 sequences, about 27% seen once. The source of this sequence is a girl between 5 and 17 years old with multiple sclerosis. The chain carries TRBV11-2 and TRBJ2-3; no clear D gene. Sequenced input: blood. The chain's CDR3 is CASSLLYGADTQYF. CDR3 bases: TGTGCCAGCAGCTTATTGTATGGTGCAGATACGCAGTATTTT.